This entry features one T cell receptor (beta chain) sequence. This clonotype turned up a few times. The specificity of this receptor is unknown. One base away there is no much larger clone; base qualities are not given. The sample belongs to a study of blood T cells in healthy people across ages (dated by TCRdb to 2013 to 2016). For the study in its entirety: In model experiments, template switching captured about one uniquely barcoded TCR beta cDNA molecule for every two T cells. To avoid experimental bias, donors of different ages were spread randomly across the sequencing lanes. Four age groups were formed from the donors: young (average approximately 17 years), middle-aged (approximately 40), aged (approximately 60) and long-lived (about 80). Using deep sequencing normalized with unique cDNA molecular identifiers, the study measured how TCR beta repertoire diversity changes with age. Using the same blood draw, the study looked at two additional independent replicas of 1 million unique cDNA reads for two donors, one aged 18 to 30 and the other aged 80 or older. The investigation overall reported the following: Compared with the aged group, the long-lived group had more naive CD4+ T cells, fewer expanded clones and increased TCR diversity, a pattern suggesting age selection. Because profiling used bulk unsorted PBMCs, naive and antigen-experienced compartments could not be compared conclusively. Estimates of total diversity based on one million sequenced T cells were regarded as lower bounds and as underestimates. Donor CMV infection status was unknown, potentially confounding age-related changes in expanded clonotypes. Observed TCR beta diversity correlated strongly with the percentage of naive T cells measured by flow cytometry. As age increased, observed TCR beta diversity per million T cells dropped in a roughly linear way, and a significant reduction was already evident by age roughly 36.

The library was obtained by 5' RACE. Sequencing was carried out with an Illumina HiSeq 2500. A second roughly 7 to 12 cycle PCR used a sample-barcoded 5' primer and a J-beta primer mix. A template-switch 5' adaptor carrying 12 random nucleotides introduced a unique molecular identifier onto each TCR beta cDNA molecule. Each sample yielded at least 3 million CDR3-containing paired-end reads. All of the RNA was converted into first-strand cDNA using the Mint cDNA synthesis kit, with a TRBC-specific oligonucleotide serving as the primer. After uracil-DNA glycosylase treatment, a first 18-cycle PCR used universal primers M1SS and BC2_uni_R on all cDNA. Per the original workflow: Each sample was normalized by randomly selecting 1 million high-quality reads, each carrying a distinct molecular identifier. Reads with shared molecular identifiers were discarded instead of being binned into consensus sequences. MiTCR, run with a Q25 quality threshold and the strictest error-elimination algorithm, handled CDR3 identification, clonotype clustering and error correction. A nonparametric unseen species model using Euler transformation provided a lower-bound estimate of total TCR beta diversity. TCRdb ran its own pipeline on the public reads, namely fastp trimming at Q25 and MiXCR clone calling, and kept in-frame beta chains. All rows with the same CDR3 protein become a single entry with the most common DNA and genes. In this record, the V and J calls reflect TCRdb's handling and not the investigators' own analysis. This sample gives about 770,000 distinct CDR3 sequences in total; 40% to 50% of them show up just once. Jointly, the top ten make up about a fifth of the sample.

The approximately 39 donors, aged about 6 to 100 years, were systemically healthy Caucasian individuals from Russia. Ten milliliters of peripheral blood were drawn from each donor into EDTA-treated Vacutainer tubes. Ficoll-Paque density-gradient centrifugation was used to isolate PBMCs, with at least 6 million per sample. Trizol reagent was used to extract total RNA from the PBMCs, yielding at least 6 micrograms per sample. The percentages of naive CD45RAhigh/CD27high T cells were determined by flow cytometry on a PBMC aliquot from every donor. V and J are truncated by 2 bases and 6 bases respectively, leaving an intervening sequence of 20 bases. Taken from the germline V gene, the CDR1 and CDR2 loops are SGHRS and YFSETQ. From the cysteine through the phenylalanine, the CDR3 covers 17 amino acids. Of all the DNA, just the CDR3 is kept, 51 bases in frame from base 1.

Material for sequencing was blood. The sequence links TRBV5-1 to TRBJ1-4; the D gene identity is not certain. This sequence originates from a man aged 55 to 70 in good health. The nucleotide sequence reads TGCGCCAGCAGCTTTGGGCAGGCGGTTGTGATTGATGAAAAACTGTTTTTT. Translation gives CASSFGQAVVIDEKLFF.